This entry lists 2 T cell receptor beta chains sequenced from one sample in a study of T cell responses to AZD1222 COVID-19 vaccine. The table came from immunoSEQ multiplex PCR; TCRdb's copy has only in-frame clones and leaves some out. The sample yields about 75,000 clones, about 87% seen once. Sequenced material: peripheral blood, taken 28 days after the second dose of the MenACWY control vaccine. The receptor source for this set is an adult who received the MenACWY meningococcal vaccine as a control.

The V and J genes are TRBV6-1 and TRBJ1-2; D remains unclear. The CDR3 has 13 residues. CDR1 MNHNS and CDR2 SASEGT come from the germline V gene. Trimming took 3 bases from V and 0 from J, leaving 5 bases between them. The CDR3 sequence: CASSERANYGYTF. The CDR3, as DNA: TGTGCCAGCAGTGAGAGAGCTAACTATGGCTACACCTTC.

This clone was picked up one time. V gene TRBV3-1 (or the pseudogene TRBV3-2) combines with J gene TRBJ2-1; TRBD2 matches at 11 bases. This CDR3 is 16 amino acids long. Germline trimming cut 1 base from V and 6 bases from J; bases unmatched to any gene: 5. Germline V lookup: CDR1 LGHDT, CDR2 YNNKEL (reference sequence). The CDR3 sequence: CASSQGSSGGINEQFF. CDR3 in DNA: TGTGCCAGCAGCCAAGGTTCTAGCGGGGGGATCAATGAGCAGTTCTTC.